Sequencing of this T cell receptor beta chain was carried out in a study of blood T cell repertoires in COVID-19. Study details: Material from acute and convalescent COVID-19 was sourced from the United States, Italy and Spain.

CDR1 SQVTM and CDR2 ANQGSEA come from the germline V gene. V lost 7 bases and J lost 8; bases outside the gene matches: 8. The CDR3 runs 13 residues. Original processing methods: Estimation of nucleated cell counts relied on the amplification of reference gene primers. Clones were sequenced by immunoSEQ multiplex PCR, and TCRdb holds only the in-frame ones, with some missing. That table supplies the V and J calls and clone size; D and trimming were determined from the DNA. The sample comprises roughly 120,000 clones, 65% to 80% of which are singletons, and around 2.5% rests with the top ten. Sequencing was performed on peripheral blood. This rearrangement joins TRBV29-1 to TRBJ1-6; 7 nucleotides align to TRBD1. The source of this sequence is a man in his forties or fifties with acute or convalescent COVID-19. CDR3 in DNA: TGCAGCGCGAGAGACAGGGTCGATTCACCCCTCCACTTT. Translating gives CSARDRVDSPLHF.